This TCR beta chain was documented in a study of cytomegalovirus exposure and HLA in healthy donors. Study-wide results and caveats: There were some V segments, including TRBV6-2 and TRBV6-3, excluded as indistinguishable. Further analysis, carried out later, found HLA-associated TCR beta chains more clonally expanded than equally common other chains.

Germline V lookup: CDR1 LGHNA, CDR2 YNFKEQ. Losses at the gene ends were 1 base for V and 2 bases for J; bases not matched to a gene: 1. CDR3 length: 14 amino acids. With 60 Vbeta and 13 Jbeta primers, the PCR was carried out. Clones were sequenced by immunoSEQ multiplex PCR, and TCRdb holds only the in-frame ones, with some missing. This table has fewer than 100,000 clones, around 80% appearing once. Comments on this clone: Antigen specificity is unknown.

This receptor was obtained from a male donor in good health and CMV-seropositive. This chain connects TRBV4-2 to TRBJ2-7; 8 bases are shared with TRBD1. Sample: PBMCs. CDR3 residues: CASSQGTGTYEQYF. DNA of the CDR3: TGTGCCAGCAGCCAAGGGACAGGGACCTACGAGCAGTACTTC.